A selection of T cell receptor beta chains follows, all from one sample in a study of T cell clonotyping in hematopoietic cell transplantation. This table comes from immunoSEQ multiplex PCR, and its TCRdb copy is limited to in-frame clones, with some not included. The sample lists around 7,000 clones; 70% to 90% were seen once. The sample here was peripheral blood mononuclear cells, taken before stem cell transplant. The origin of the receptors is a young man with acute myeloid leukemia. Some clones in this sample may be carry-over from other donors' samples. Each CDR3 is given with its conserved first and last residue. D genes are given only for firm matches. Clone size is not always given. Where it is, it says once, few, many or a class for expanded clones.

>TRBJ1-1|-|-|TRBV25-1
TGTGCCAGCAGTGAAACTGGGCTTTCTGAAGCTTTCTTT
CASSETGLSEAFF
>TRBJ1-4|-|-|TRBV5-1
TGCGCCAGCAGCTTGCTGCCGACGTCTGCAACTAATGAAAAACTGTTTTTT
CASSLLPTSATNEKLFF
>TRBJ1-2|TRBD1|-|TRBV7-8
TGTGCCAGCAGCTTCGGGAGTGGACAGGCGAGTGGCTACACCTTC
CASSFGSGQASGYTF
>TRBJ2-6|-|-|TRBV6-4
TGTGCCAGCAGTGAAAATCCTGGGGCCAACGTCCTGACTTTC
CASSENPGANVLTF
>TRBJ1-5|-|-|TRBV30
TGTGCCTGGAGTCCCGGGGGCGACAATCAGCCCCAGCATTTT
CAWSPGGDNQPQHF
>TRBJ1-5|-|-|TRBV25-1
TGTGCCAGCAGTGAAGGACAGCGAAGCAATCAGCCCCAGCATTTT
CASSEGQRSNQPQHF
>TRBJ1-5|-|-|TRBV6-6
TGTGCCAGCAGTGTATCAACAGCCCAATTACCCCAGCATTTT
CASSVSTAQLPQHF
>TRBJ2-7|TRBD1|few|TRBV28
TGTGCCAGCAGTGTGGGACAGGGCTACGAGCAGTACTTC
CASSVGQGYEQYF
>TRBJ2-7|-|-|TRBV6-6
TGTGCCAGCACCCTGGGGGGGCCTCCCTACGAGCAGTACTTC
CASTLGGPPYEQYF
>TRBJ1-4|-|-|TRBV5-1
TGCGCCAGCAGCTTGGAAGGGGCCACTAATGAAAAACTGTTTTTT
CASSLEGATNEKLFF
>TRBJ2-3|TRBD2|-|TRBV11-2
TGTGCCAGCAGCATAGCGACTAGCGGGAGCCTGCTGGATACGCAGTATTTT
CASSIATSGSLLDTQYF
>TRBJ1-1|TRBD1|-|TRBV9
TGTGCCAGCAGCCTCGGGACAGGGGGGAACACTGAAGCTTTCTTT
CASSLGTGGNTEAFF
>TRBJ2-1|-|-|TRBV5-4
TGTGCCAGCAGCCTGACCCGGGGCGGGAAATACAATGAGCAGTTCTTC
CASSLTRGGKYNEQFF
>TRBJ2-7|-|-|TRBV6-5
TGTGCCAGCAGTTATCTGGCCGAGGGCTACGAGCAGTACTTC
CASSYLAEGYEQYF
>TRBJ2-2|-|-|TRBV2
TGTGCCAGCGGGGCAGGGGGGACCGGGGAGCTGTTTTTT
CASGAGGTGELFF
>TRBJ2-5|-|-|TRBV30
TGTGCCTGGAGTAGCCAAGAGACCCAGTACTTC
CAWSSQETQYF
>TRBJ2-3|-|-|TRBV1
TGCACCAGCAGGACTAGCGGGGGGCCGAGCACAGATACGCAGTATTTT
CTSRTSGGPSTDTQYF
>TRBJ1-2|TRBD1|-|TRBV30
TGTGCCTGGAGTAGTTCGGGACAGCCCTTTAACTATGGCTACACCTTC
CAWSSSGQPFNYGYTF
>TRBJ2-7|-|once|TRBV2
TGTGCCACGGGACGGGGCGAGCAGTACTTC
CATGRGEQYF
>TRBJ1-1|-|-|TRBV7-3
TGTGCCAGCAGCTTAAATCAAGGGGGCACTGAAGCTTTCTTT
CASSLNQGGTEAFF
>TRBJ2-7|TRBD2|-|TRBV29-1
TGCAGCGTTGCGACACTAGCGGGAGTCCTCGACGAGCAGTACTTC
CSVATLAGVLDEQYF
>TRBJ2-7|TRBD1|-|TRBV10-3
TGTGCCATCAGTGAGGGACAGGGGGATAACGAGCAGTACTTC
CAISEGQGDNEQYF
>TRBJ2-1|TRBD2|few|TRBV29-1
TGCAGCGGCCGGGCGGGAGGGTTGTACAATGAGCAGTTCTTC
CSGRAGGLYNEQFF
>TRBJ1-1|-|-|TRBV27
TGTGCCAGCAGTGGGACAACAATGAACACTGAAGCTTTCTTT
CASSGTTMNTEAFF
>TRBJ1-2|-|-|TRBV2
TGTGCCAGCAGTGCCCTGACGGATAACTATGGCTACACCTTC
CASSALTDNYGYTF
>TRBJ1-4|-|-|TRBV2
TGTGCCAGCAGTGAAGCGCGTCTTAGGCGGCAGGGAGTTGAAAAACTGTTTTTT
CASSEARLRRQGVEKLFF
>TRBJ2-5|TRBD2|-|TRBV2
TGTGCCAGCAGTGATGGGACTAGCGGTAACCAAGAGACCCAGTACTTC
CASSDGTSGNQETQYF
>TRBJ2-3|-|-|TRBV5-1
TGCGCCAGCAGCTTGGAAGTCGCTGGCACAGATACGCAGTATTTT
CASSLEVAGTDTQYF
>TRBJ2-5|-|-|TRBV14
TGTGCCAGCAGTGAAATGGGCGAGACCCAGTACTTC
CASSEMGETQYF
>TRBJ2-7|-|-|TRBV14
TGTGCCAGCAGCCCGTTGGGCCTCTCCTACGAGCAGTACTTC
CASSPLGLSYEQYF
>TRBJ2-1|-|-|TRBV9
TGTGCCAGCAGCGTAGAGGGACTCTACTACAATGAGCAGTTCTTC
CASSVEGLYYNEQFF
>TRBJ2-7|TRBD2|-|TRBV30
TGTGCCTGGACCCCAGCGGGACGGCCGGGAGAGCAGTACTTC
CAWTPAGRPGEQYF
>TRBJ1-1|-|few|TRBV9
TGTGCCAGCAGCGTAGTGTCGAGGAACACTGAAGCTTTCTTT
CASSVVSRNTEAFF
>TRBJ1-3|-|-|TRBV28
TGTGCCAGCAGTTCCCAAAACTCTGGAAACACCATATATTTT
CASSSQNSGNTIYF
>TRBJ1-2|TRBD1|-|TRBV30
TGTGCCTGGAGTCCAGGGGGAGGCTACACCTTC
CAWSPGGGYTF
>TRBJ1-5|-|-|TRBV9
TGTGCCAGCAGCGCAGAATATAGCAATCAGCCCCAGCATTTT
CASSAEYSNQPQHF
>TRBJ1-2|-|-|TRBV19
TGTGCCAGTAGTCACACCCGGAGGGTTAATGGCTACACCTTC
CASSHTRRVNGYTF
>TRBJ1-1|-|few|TRBV5-4
TGTGCCAGCAGCTTGGGATGGTCGAACACTGAAGCTTTCTTT
CASSLGWSNTEAFF
>TRBJ2-7|-|-|TRBV5-4
TGTGCCAGCAGCTCTGGACTGACCTCCAAAAATCGGGACGAGCAGTACTTC
CASSSGLTSKNRDEQYF
>TRBJ1-1|-|few|TRBV20-1
TGCAGTGCTAGGGACCGCGGCGAAGCTTTCTTT
CSARDRGEAFF
>TRBJ2-3|TRBD2|-|TRBV14
TGTGCCAGCAGCCAAGATTTCCGTGGACTAGCAGATACGCAGTATTTT
CASSQDFRGLADTQYF
>TRBJ2-3|-|once|TRBV7-2
TGTGCCAGCAGCTTGGACAGCACAGATACGCAGTATTTT
CASSLDSTDTQYF
>TRBJ2-4|-|-|TRBV4-2
TGTGCCAGCAGCCAAGATCAAGGGTCTTTTAACATTCAGTACTTC
CASSQDQGSFNIQYF
>TRBJ1-3|-|-|TRBV25-1
TGTGCCAGCACCCCAGGTGACACCATATATTTT
CASTPGDTIYF
>TRBJ2-1|-|-|TRBV6-5
TGTGCCAGCAGTTACTCGGTGGGGGAATACAATGAGCAGTTCTTC
CASSYSVGEYNEQFF